This note documents a single TCR beta chain sequence. Its antigen is as yet unknown. Profiled with immunoSEQ multiplex PCR; TCRdb holds only in-frame clones, not every one. The sample lists some 83,000 clones, roughly 86% occurring once. This sample was taken from a study of OX40 agonist ivuxolimab in advanced cancers. Study-level results: Partial responders at 0.1-3.0 mg/kg had among the lowest clonal expansion.

Unmatched junction bases numbered 4, after V lost 4 bases and J lost 1 base. Germline V gene sequence: CDR1 SEHNR, CDR2 FQNEAQ (reference sequence). This CDR3 comprises 15 residues. The chain recombines TRBV7-9 with TRBJ2-7; 10 positions agree with TRBD2. This sequence was found in an adult with an advanced solid tumor such as melanoma, head and neck, liver or kidney cancer. The sample was CD4+ or CD8+ T cells sorted from blood, taken in a trial of the OX40 agonist ivuxolimab. This chain's CDR3 is CASSSSGRHSYEQYF. The CDR3 bases are TGTGCCAGCAGCTCTAGCGGGAGACATTCCTACGAGCAGTACTTC.